This T cell receptor (beta chain) was recorded in a study of T cell changes during pregnancy in multiple sclerosis. This clone has more than one count but fewer than ten. The germline V gene has CDR1 SQVTM and CDR2 ANQGSEA. The length of the CDR3 is 16 residues. The ends lost 6 bases at V and 5 bases at J; junction bases unmatched: 10. Generated by immunoSEQ multiplex PCR, the TCRdb table keeps only in-frame clones and is missing some. In the table there are 26,000 or so clones, roughly 94% of which are singletons. This chain joins TRBV29-1 and TRBJ2-1, with TRBD2 identical over 13 bases. This TCR derives from a female donor in good health, enrolled as a control in a pregnancy study. The material sequenced was peripheral blood, taken in the first trimester of pregnancy. CDR3: CSVSEGLAGPHNEQFF. The CDR3 DNA is TGCAGCGTATCCGAGGGACTAGCGGGACCCCACAATGAGCAGTTCTTC.